Included here is one T cell receptor (beta chain) sequence, with context. The sample is drawn from a study of blood T cells in healthy people across ages. Germline CDR1 reads ENHRY; CDR2 reads SYGVKD. With 8 bases removed from V and 2 bases from J, the gap between germline ends came to 13 bases. The CDR3 has 13 residues. Then a second PCR, running roughly 7 to 11 cycles, was carried out with a sample-barcoded 5' primer and a J-beta primer mix. Every cDNA molecule carried a tag from a template-switch adaptor bearing 12 random nucleotides. TCRdb re-derived calls from the 5' RACE reads in MiXCR, one entry per CDR3 protein. This table holds roughly 700,000 distinct CDR3 sequences, 20% to 25% found once. These same data were also listed under a study on T cells of mothers and their children.

This chain uses TRBV10-3 with TRBJ2-7; D is unresolved. The source of this sequence is a boy aged 10-17 years in good health. The sequenced sample consisted of blood. CDR3 loop: CAISEIIAYEQYF. CDR3 DNA sequence: TGTGCCATCTCGGAGATAATTGCCTACGAGCAGTACTTC.